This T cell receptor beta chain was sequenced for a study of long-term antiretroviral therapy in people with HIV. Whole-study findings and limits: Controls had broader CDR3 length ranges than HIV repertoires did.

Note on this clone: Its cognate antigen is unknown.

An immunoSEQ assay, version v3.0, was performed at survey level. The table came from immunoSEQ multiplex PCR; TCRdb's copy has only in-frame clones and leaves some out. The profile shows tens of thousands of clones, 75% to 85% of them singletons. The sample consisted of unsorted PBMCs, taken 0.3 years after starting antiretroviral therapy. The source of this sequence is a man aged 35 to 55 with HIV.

The CDR3 nucleotides are TGCGCCAGCCGAAGAAGCGGGCCGGGGGGAGAGCAGTACTTC. Its protein product is CASRRSGPGGEQYF. The V call is TRBV10-2, the J call TRBJ2-7, with 7 nucleotides matching TRBD2. Germline CDR1 reads WSHSY; CDR2 reads SAAADI. The CDR3 sequence is 14 residues long. Trimming took 8 bases from V and 7 from J; bases not matched to a gene: 14.